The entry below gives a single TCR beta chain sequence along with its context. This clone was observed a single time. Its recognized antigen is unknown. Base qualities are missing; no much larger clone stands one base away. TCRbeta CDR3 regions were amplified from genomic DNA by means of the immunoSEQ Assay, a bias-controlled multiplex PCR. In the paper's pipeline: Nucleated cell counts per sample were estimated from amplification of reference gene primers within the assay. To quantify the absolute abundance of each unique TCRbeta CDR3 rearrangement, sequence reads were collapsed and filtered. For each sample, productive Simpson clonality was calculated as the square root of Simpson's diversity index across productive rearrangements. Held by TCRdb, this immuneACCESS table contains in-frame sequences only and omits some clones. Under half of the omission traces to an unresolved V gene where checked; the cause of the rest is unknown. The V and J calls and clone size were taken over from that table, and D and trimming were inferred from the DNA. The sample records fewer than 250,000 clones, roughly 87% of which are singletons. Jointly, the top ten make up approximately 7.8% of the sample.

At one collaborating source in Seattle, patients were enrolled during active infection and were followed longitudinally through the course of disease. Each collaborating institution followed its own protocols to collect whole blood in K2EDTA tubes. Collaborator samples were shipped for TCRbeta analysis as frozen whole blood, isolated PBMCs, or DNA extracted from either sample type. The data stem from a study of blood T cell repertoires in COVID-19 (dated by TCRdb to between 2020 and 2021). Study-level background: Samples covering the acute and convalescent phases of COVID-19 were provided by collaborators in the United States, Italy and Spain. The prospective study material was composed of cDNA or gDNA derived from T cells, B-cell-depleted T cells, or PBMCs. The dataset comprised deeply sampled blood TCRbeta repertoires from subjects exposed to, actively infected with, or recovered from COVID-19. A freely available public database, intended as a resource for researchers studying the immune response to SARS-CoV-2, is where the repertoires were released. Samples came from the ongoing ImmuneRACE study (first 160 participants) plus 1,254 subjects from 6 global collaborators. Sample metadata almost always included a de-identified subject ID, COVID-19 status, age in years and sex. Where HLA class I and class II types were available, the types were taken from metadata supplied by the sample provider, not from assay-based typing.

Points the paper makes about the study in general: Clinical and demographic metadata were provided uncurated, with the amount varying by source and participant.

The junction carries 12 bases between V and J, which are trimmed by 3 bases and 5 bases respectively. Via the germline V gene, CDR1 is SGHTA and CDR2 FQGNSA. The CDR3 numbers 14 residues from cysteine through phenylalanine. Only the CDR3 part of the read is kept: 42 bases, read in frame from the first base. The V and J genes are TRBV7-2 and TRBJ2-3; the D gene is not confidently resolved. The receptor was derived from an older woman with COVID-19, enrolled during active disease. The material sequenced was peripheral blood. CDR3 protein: CASSLAVGGDTQYF. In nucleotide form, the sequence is TGTGCCAGCAGCTTGGCAGTTGGTGGAGATACGCAGTATTTT.